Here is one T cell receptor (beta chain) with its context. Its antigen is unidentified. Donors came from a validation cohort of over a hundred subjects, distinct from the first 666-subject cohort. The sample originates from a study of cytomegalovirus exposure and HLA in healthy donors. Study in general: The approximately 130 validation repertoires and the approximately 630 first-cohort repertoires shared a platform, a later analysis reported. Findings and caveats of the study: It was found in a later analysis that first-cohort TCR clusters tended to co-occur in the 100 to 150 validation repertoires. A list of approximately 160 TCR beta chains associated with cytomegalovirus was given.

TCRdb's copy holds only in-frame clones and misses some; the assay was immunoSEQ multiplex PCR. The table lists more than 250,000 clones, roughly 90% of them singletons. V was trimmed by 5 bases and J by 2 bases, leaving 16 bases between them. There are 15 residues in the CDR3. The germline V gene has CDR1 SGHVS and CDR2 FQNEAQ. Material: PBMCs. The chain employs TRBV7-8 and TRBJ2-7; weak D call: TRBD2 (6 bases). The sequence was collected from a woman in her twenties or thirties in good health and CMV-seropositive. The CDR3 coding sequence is TGTGCCAGCAGCGACACTCCTAGCGTAACCTACGAGCAGTACTTC. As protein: CASSDTPSVTYEQYF.